The T cell receptor (beta chain) described here comes from a study of blood T cell repertoires in COVID-19. To note about this clone: It is unclear where the CDR3 begins or ends on the DNA, so no DNA is shown, and the CDR3 is as TCRdb lists it.

CDR1 and CDR2 from the germline V gene are MNHEY and SVGAGI. The CDR3 spans 16 residues, counting both ends. TCRdb's table, derived via immunoSEQ multiplex PCR, lists solely in-frame clones and lacks some. The sample carries about 260,000 clones, about 89% recorded once. The genes are TRBV6-5 and TRBJ2-7; the table's D call, TRBD2, was not checked against the DNA. Sequencing used peripheral blood. This TCR came from a woman in her 50s with acute or convalescent COVID-19. This chain's CDR3 is CASSSGRASGAYEQYF.